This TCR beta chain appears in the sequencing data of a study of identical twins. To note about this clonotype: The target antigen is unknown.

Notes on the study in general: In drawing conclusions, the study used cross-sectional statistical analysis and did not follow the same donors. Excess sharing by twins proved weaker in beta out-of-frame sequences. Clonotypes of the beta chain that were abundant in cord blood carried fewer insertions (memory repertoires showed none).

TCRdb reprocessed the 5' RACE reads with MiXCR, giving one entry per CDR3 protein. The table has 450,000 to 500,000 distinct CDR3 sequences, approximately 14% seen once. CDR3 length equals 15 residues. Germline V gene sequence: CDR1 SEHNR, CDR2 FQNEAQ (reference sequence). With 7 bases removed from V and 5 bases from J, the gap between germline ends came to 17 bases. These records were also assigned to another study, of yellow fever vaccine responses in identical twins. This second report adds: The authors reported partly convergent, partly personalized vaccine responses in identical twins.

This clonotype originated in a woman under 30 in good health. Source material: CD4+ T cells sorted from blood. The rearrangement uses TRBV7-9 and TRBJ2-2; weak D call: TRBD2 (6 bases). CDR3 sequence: CASIYGGKRTGELFF. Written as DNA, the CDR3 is TGTGCCAGCATCTACGGGGGAAAGAGGACCGGGGAGCTGTTTTTT.